The rows below give T cell receptor beta chains drawn from one sample of a study of blood T cell repertoires in COVID-19. Some clones are missing from TCRdb's copy, which holds only in-frame ones; the method was immunoSEQ multiplex PCR. The sample lists some 97,000 clones, roughly 87% occurring once. The sample comprised peripheral blood. Receptor source: a woman aged 55 to 70 with acute or convalescent COVID-19. Each CDR3 is given with its conserved first and last residue. The D gene is left open where the match is weak. Expanded clones are given a class, and other clones once, few, many or no size at all.

j_call d_call clone_size v_call cdr3_nt cdr3_aa
TRBJ2-3 TRBD1 NA TRBV7-2 TGTGCCAGCAGCTTAGACAGGGGGCACACAGATACGCAGTATTTT CASSLDRGHTDTQYF
TRBJ2-1 NA NA TRBV5-1 TGCGCCAGCAGCTTGGAGCTAGGACTGGAGGGTGAGCAGTTCTTC CASSLELGLEGEQFF
TRBJ1-5 TRBD1 once TRBV27 TGTGCCAGCGGGGGACAGGCACTAAGCAATCAGCCCCAGCATTTT CASGGQALSNQPQHF
TRBJ2-1 TRBD2 NA TRBV19 TGTGCCAGTAGAGGGACTAGCGGGAGAGGGGTCTACAATGAGCAGTTCTTC CASRGTSGRGVYNEQFF
TRBJ1-6 TRBD1 NA TRBV10-2 TGCGCCAGCGAACAGGGGGGATCACCCCTCCACTTT CASEQGGSPLHF
TRBJ1-2 TRBD1 few TRBV3-1/TRBV3-2 TGTGCCAGCAGCGCCCCAGGGGGCGGAGGCTATGGCTACACCTTC CASSAPGGGGYGYTF
TRBJ2-3 TRBD2 NA TRBV9 TGTGCCAGCAGCGTAACTAGCGGGGCCTCAGATACGCAGTATTTT CASSVTSGASDTQYF
TRBJ2-5 NA NA TRBV6-1 TGTGCCAGCAGTGAACTTCCGGGGACACAAGAGACCCAGTACTTC CASSELPGTQETQYF
TRBJ2-1 NA once TRBV19 TGTGCCACTTCGGACAGCACCTACAATGAGCAGTTCTTC CATSDSTYNEQFF
TRBJ2-1 TRBD2 NA TRBV7-9 TGTGCCAGCAAGGGACTAGCAACGAGCTCCTACAATGAGCAGTTCTTC CASKGLATSSYNEQFF
TRBJ1-2 NA NA TRBV15 TGTGCCACCAGCAGAGAGCGACAGGCGGCCCTCCTCGGCTACACCTTC CATSRERQAALLGYTF
TRBJ1-2 NA NA TRBV6-5 TGTGCCAGCAGTCCCTTCCCGGGGGGATCCTATGGCTACACCTTC CASSPFPGGSYGYTF
TRBJ1-6 NA NA TRBV7-8 TGTGCCAGCAGCTTAGCGAACAGGAACTCCTATAATTCACCCCTCCACTTT CASSLANRNSYNSPLHF
TRBJ2-7 TRBD1 NA TRBV6-5 TGTGCCAGCAGTACTATCGGACAGGCCGAGCAGTACTTC CASSTIGQAEQYF
TRBJ1-5 NA NA TRBV19 TGTGCCAGTAGTATTCGGGGCAATCAGCCCCAGCATTTT CASSIRGNQPQHF
TRBJ2-5 NA few TRBV29-1 TGCAGCGTCCGACTAGGTATAGGGGAGACCCAGTACTTC CSVRLGIGETQYF
TRBJ1-5 TRBD1 NA TRBV19 TGTGCCAGTAGTATAGATCTGGGACAGGGCATTAATCAGCCCCAGCATTTT CASSIDLGQGINQPQHF
TRBJ1-1 TRBD1 NA TRBV5-1 TGCGCCAGCAGCACCGGGACAGGGGTTTTGAACACTGAAGCTTTCTTT CASSTGTGVLNTEAFF
TRBJ1-1 NA NA TRBV6-5 TGTGCCAGCAGCCCCCGGTCTTACACTGAAGCTTTCTTT CASSPRSYTEAFF
TRBJ2-2 NA NA TRBV10-3 TGTGCCATCAACGGGAACACCGGGGAGCTGTTTTTT CAINGNTGELFF
TRBJ2-7 NA NA TRBV6-5 TGTGCCAGCTTGAGCGGGCCACTCAACCTCTACGAGCAGTACTTC CASLSGPLNLYEQYF
TRBJ2-3 NA once TRBV13 TGTGCCAGCAGATGGAGAGGGACAGATACGCAGTATTTT CASRWRGTDTQYF
TRBJ2-2 TRBD1 NA TRBV6-6 TGTGCCAGCAGAGCGGGACAGGGGACCGGGGAGCTGTTTTTT CASRAGQGTGELFF
TRBJ2-2 NA once TRBV9 TGTGCCAGCAGCCCCCGACAGAGCACCGGGGAGCTGTTTTTT CASSPRQSTGELFF
TRBJ2-6 NA NA TRBV12-3/TRBV12-4 TGTGCCACCCATAGCTCTGGGGCCAACGTCCTGACTTTC CATHSSGANVLTF
TRBJ1-4 NA NA TRBV9 TGTGCCAGCAGCCCTTACGCGGGAAACGAAAAACTGTTTTTT CASSPYAGNEKLFF
TRBJ2-2 TRBD1 NA TRBV6-2/TRBV6-3 TGTGCCAGCAGTTACTTTTCCTCAGGGGGCCTGAGCACCGGGGAGCTGTTTTTT CASSYFSSGGLSTGELFF
TRBJ2-2 NA NA TRBV13 TGTGCCAGCAGCGCAGGGACCGGGGAGCTGTTTTTT CASSAGTGELFF
TRBJ1-1 TRBD1 NA TRBV6-5 TGTGCCAGCAGTTACGGACAGGGAAACACTGAAGCTTTCTTT CASSYGQGNTEAFF
TRBJ1-5 NA NA TRBV28 TGTGCCAGCAGTAACCCTAGGGGAGGGTTACAGCCCCAGCATTTT CASSNPRGGLQPQHF
TRBJ1-2 NA NA TRBV19 TGTGCCAGTAGTATAGATCTTACGGACTATGGCTACACCTTC CASSIDLTDYGYTF
TRBJ1-2 TRBD1 NA TRBV9 TGTGCCAGCAGCGTGGGACAGGCTTATGGCTACACCTTC CASSVGQAYGYTF
TRBJ2-3 TRBD2 NA TRBV29-1 TGCAGCGTGACTAGCGGGAGTATGATAGATACGCAGTATTTT CSVTSGSMIDTQYF
TRBJ1-1 NA NA TRBV25-1 TGTGCCAGCAGTGAACCCGGACAGTCGGAGGCTTTCTTT CASSEPGQSEAFF
TRBJ2-7 NA NA TRBV6-5 TGTGCCAGCAGTTCGGGTTATGGTGGCTACGAGCAGTACTTC CASSSGYGGYEQYF
TRBJ1-6 TRBD1 NA TRBV27 TGTGCCAGCAGTACCAGACAGGGAAATTCACCCCTCCACTTT CASSTRQGNSPLHF
TRBJ2-7 NA NA TRBV3-1/TRBV3-2 TGTGCCAGCAGCCAAGATCCAGCGTCCTCCTACGAGCAGTACTTC CASSQDPASSYEQYF
TRBJ1-2 NA NA TRBV24-1 TGTGCCACCAGTACAGGTTCTAACTATGGCTACACCTTC CATSTGSNYGYTF
TRBJ1-1 NA NA TRBV11-2 TGTGCCAGCAGCTTAGAGTCTTCCGGGACTCAGGCTTTCTTT CASSLESSGTQAFF
TRBJ2-1 TRBD2 NA TRBV6-2/TRBV6-3 TGTGCCAGCAGTTACCTCGGGCTAGCGGGAAACGGAAATGAGCAGTTCTTC CASSYLGLAGNGNEQFF
TRBJ1-1 TRBD1 NA TRBV19 TGTGCCAGTACCATCCCCCGACAGGGAATGAACACTGAAGCTTTCTTT CASTIPRQGMNTEAFF
TRBJ2-3 NA NA TRBV5-1 TGCGCCAGCAGCCCGGGACGGGGGAGCACAGATACGCAGTATTTT CASSPGRGSTDTQYF
TRBJ2-3 TRBD2 NA TRBV4-1 TGCGCCAGCAGCCAAGATCAGCGGGAGTTTGATACGCAGTATTTT CASSQDQREFDTQYF
TRBJ1-1 TRBD1 NA TRBV5-1 TGCGCCAGCAGACCGACCGGGACAGCGAACACTGAAGCTTTCTTT CASRPTGTANTEAFF
TRBJ2-2 TRBD2 NA TRBV3-1/TRBV3-2 TGTGCCAGCAGCCAACCAGCGGGAGGCCACACCGGGGAGCTGTTTTTT CASSQPAGGHTGELFF
TRBJ1-3 NA NA TRBV10-2 TGCGCCAGCAGTGATCCCCCAGGGTGGGGAAACACCATATATTTT CASSDPPGWGNTIYF
TRBJ2-3 NA NA TRBV7-2 TGTGCCAGCACCTCTAGCCTTCGGGGCACAGATACGCAGTATTTT CASTSSLRGTDTQYF
TRBJ2-7 NA NA TRBV15 TGTGCCACCAGCAGAGATGCGGGGTTGCGTTTCCACGAGCAGTACTTC CATSRDAGLRFHEQYF